This TCR beta chain comes out of a study of T cell responses to AZD1222 COVID-19 vaccine. Study results and caveats: Samples come after the peak T cell response, not at day 14. Across the whole spike, CD4 TCRs peaked at regions 160-218 and 743-854. Once two AZD1222 doses were given, Spike-specific TCR breadth and depth went up.

The germline V and J ends were trimmed by 0 bases and 2 bases, with 10 bases remaining between them. This CDR3 region has 15 residues. Germline assignment: CDR1 LGHNA and CDR2 YNFKEQ. For this clone: Its antigen is unknown.

Assay used: immunoSEQ multiplex PCR; TCRdb lists only in-frame clones, some missing. This table holds about 130,000 clones, 88% found once. This chain links TRBV4-2 with TRBJ2-5, with D possibly being TRBD1 or TRBD2 (5 bases each). Sequenced here: peripheral blood, sampled on day 0 of MenACWY control vaccination. This receptor was taken from an adult in good health. The CDR3 is CASSQDPGTQETQYF. The CDR3 DNA follows: TGTGCCAGCAGCCAAGACCCGGGGACGCAAGAGACCCAGTACTTC.